A selection of T cell receptor beta chains follows, all from one sample in a study of T cells after posttransplantation cyclophosphamide. Method: immunoSEQ multiplex PCR; TCRdb's copy keeps in-frame clones and lacks some. This table holds about 32,000 clones, 75% to 95% found once. The sample taken for sequencing was naive CD4+ T cells sorted from PBMCs. These receptors all stem from a woman in her sixties or seventies in good health, CMV-negative, and a related stem cell transplant donor. Both conserved end residues are part of each CDR3. Fields, in order: D gene, clone size, J gene, V gene, CDR3 protein, CDR3 DNA. A D gene is named only where the DNA matches it firmly. Size values are once, few and many counts, or a class for expanded clones, and some rows have none.

>.|.|TRBJ2-5|TRBV27
CASSNRQPSYQETQYF
TGTGCCAGCAGTAATAGACAGCCATCGTACCAAGAGACCCAGTACTTC
>.|once|TRBJ2-3|TRBV5-1
CASSLPSVAGAFTDTQYF
TGCGCCAGCAGCTTGCCGTCTGTTGCGGGGGCCTTCACAGATACGCAGTATTTT
>TRBD2|.|TRBJ2-5|TRBV5-1
CASSPTIQGLAGPSYF
TGCGCCAGCAGCCCAACAATTCAAGGTCTAGCGGGGCCTTCGTACTTC
>TRBD2|.|TRBJ2-5|TRBV6-1
CASSGGVAGRQETQYF
TGTGCCAGCAGTGGAGGGGTAGCGGGGAGACAAGAGACCCAGTACTTC
>TRBD1|.|TRBJ2-3|TRBV29-1
CSTRGQGTDTQYF
TGCAGCACAAGAGGACAGGGTACAGATACGCAGTATTTT
>TRBD2|.|TRBJ2-1|TRBV4-1
CASSQTGTSGNEQFF
TGCGCCAGCAGCCAAACCGGGACTAGCGGCAATGAGCAGTTCTTC
>TRBD1|.|TRBJ1-1|TRBV18
CASSPGTGGHTEAFF
TGTGCCAGCTCACCAGGGACAGGGGGGCACACTGAAGCTTTCTTT
>.|.|TRBJ1-6|TRBV6-6
CASSYSALNSPLHF
TGTGCCAGCAGTTACTCGGCTTTGAATTCACCCCTCCACTTT
>.|.|TRBJ2-7|TRBV5-1
CASSYDSSYEQYF
TGCGCCAGCAGCTATGACAGTTCCTACGAGCAGTACTTC
>.|.|TRBJ1-1|TRBV2
CASTTGENTEAFF
TGTGCCAGCACTACAGGAGAGAACACTGAAGCTTTCTTT
>TRBD1|.|TRBJ1-1|TRBV6-5
CASKRQGSAFF
TGTGCCAGCAAGAGACAGGGTTCGGCTTTCTTT
>.|.|TRBJ2-1|TRBV19
CASTPVERRGSNEQFF
TGTGCCAGTACCCCCGTAGAGAGGAGAGGGTCGAATGAGCAGTTCTTC
>.|.|TRBJ1-2|TRBV28
CASATARAPGGYGYTF
TGTGCCAGCGCTACTGCTCGGGCACCGGGAGGCTATGGCTACACCTTC
>TRBD1|.|TRBJ1-2|TRBV7-3
CASSLKGGLGGYTF
TGTGCCAGCAGCTTAAAAGGGGGCTTAGGTGGCTACACCTTC
>TRBD1|.|TRBJ1-1|TRBV19
CASSRDRLNTEAFF
TGTGCCAGTAGTAGGGACAGGTTGAACACTGAAGCTTTCTTT
>.|.|TRBJ1-1|TRBV28
CASSTAGTEAFF
TGTGCCAGCAGTACAGCGGGCACTGAAGCTTTCTTT
>.|.|TRBJ1-5|TRBV7-2
CASSPTRGGNQPQHF
TGTGCCAGCAGCCCGACCAGGGGAGGCAATCAGCCCCAGCATTTT
>TRBD1|.|TRBJ1-1|TRBV29-1
CSVDGQAVLNTEAFF
TGCAGCGTCGACGGACAGGCAGTTCTGAACACTGAAGCTTTCTTT
>.|.|TRBJ2-2|TRBV7-2
CASASYNTGELFF
TGTGCCAGCGCTAGCTATAATACCGGGGAGCTGTTTTTT
>TRBD1|.|TRBJ1-1|TRBV7-3
CASSPSGQARNTEAFF
TGTGCCAGCAGCCCCTCGGGACAGGCTCGGAACACTGAAGCTTTCTTT
>.|.|TRBJ1-3|TRBV9
CASSVGRAGNTIYF
TGTGCCAGCAGCGTAGGCAGGGCTGGAAACACCATATATTTT
>TRBD2|.|TRBJ2-3|TRBV4-2
CASSQEVIAGMDTQYF
TGTGCCAGCAGCCAGGAGGTAATAGCGGGGATGGATACGCAGTATTTT
>TRBD1|.|TRBJ2-7|TRBV19
CASSSTGASSYEQYF
TGTGCCAGTAGTAGCACAGGGGCCAGCTCCTACGAGCAGTACTTC
>TRBD1|.|TRBJ2-3|TRBV29-1
CTTDRGGTQYF
TGCACCACCGACAGGGGCGGTACGCAGTATTTT
>TRBD2|.|TRBJ2-5|TRBV7-2
CASSRGLVQETQYF
TGTGCCAGCAGTCGAGGACTAGTCCAAGAGACCCAGTACTTC